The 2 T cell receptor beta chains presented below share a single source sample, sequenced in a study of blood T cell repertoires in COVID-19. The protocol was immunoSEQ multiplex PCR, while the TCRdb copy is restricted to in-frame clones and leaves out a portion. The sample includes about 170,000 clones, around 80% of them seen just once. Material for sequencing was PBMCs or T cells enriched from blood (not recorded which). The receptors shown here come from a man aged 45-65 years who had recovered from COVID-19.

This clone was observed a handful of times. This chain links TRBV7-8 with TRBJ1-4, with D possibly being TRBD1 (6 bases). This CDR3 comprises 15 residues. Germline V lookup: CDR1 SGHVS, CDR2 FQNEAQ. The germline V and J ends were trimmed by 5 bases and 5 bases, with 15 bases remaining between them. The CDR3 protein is CASSPIRGTNEKLFF. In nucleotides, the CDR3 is TGTGCCAGCAGCCCTATAAGGGGGACCAATGAAAAACTGTTTTTT.

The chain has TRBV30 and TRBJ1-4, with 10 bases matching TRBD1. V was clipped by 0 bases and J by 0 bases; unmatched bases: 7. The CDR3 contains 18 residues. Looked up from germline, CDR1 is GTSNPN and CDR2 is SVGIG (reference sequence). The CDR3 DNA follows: TGTGCCTGGAGTGTAATGGGACAGGGGTTCACAACTAATGAAAAACTGTTTTTT. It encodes CAWSVMGQGFTTNEKLFF. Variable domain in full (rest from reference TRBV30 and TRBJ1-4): SQTIHQWPATLVQPVGSPLSLECTVEGTSNPNLYWYRQAAGRGLQLLFYSVGIGQISSEVPQNLSASRPQDRQFILSSKKLLLSDSGFYLCAWSVMGQGFTTNEKLFFGSGTQLSVL.